The next 25 T cell receptor beta chains were all read from a single sample in a study of technical replicates of blood from several donors (dated by TCRdb to the late 2010s). Receptor libraries were prepared by the immunoSEQ multiplex PCR assay. TCRdb's version of the immuneACCESS table is confined to in-frame rearrangements and falls short of the full clone set. An unresolved V gene accounts for under half of the shortfall where checked; the remainder is of unknown origin. For this sample the table gives 65,000 to 95,000 clones, of which approximately 97% were detected only once. The ten largest clones represent 0.25% to 0.3% of the sample. The sample consisted of T cells isolated from PBMCs. The receptor set was obtained from a human donor in good health.

The gene calls are TRBV2 and TRBJ2-2; possibly TRBD2 for D (6 bases). The CDR3 sequence is 12 residues long. Germline lookup yields CDR1 SNHLY and CDR2 FYNNEI. Deletions cut 8 bases from V and 9 bases from J, with 13 bases between. Here the CDR3 reads CASLGGPRELFF. The CDR3 DNA sequence: TGTGCCAGCCTCGGGGGACCCAGGGAGCTGTTTTTT.

CDR3 in amino acids: CASSQLAGAYEQYF. The CDR3 nucleotides are TGTGCCAGCAGCCAATTAGCGGGGGCCTACGAGCAGTACTTC. The chain uses TRBV4-2 and TRBJ2-7; TRBD2 matches 9 bases. Trimming took 2 bases from V and 2 from J; bases not matched to a gene: 1. From germline, CDR1 is LGHNA and CDR2 YNFKEQ. The CDR3 is 14 residues long.

CDR3 coding DNA: TGTGCCAGCAGTGTCATCAGCAATGAGCAGTTCTTC. This translates into CASSVISNEQFF. This chain connects TRBV28 to TRBJ2-1; no definite D call. This CDR3 is built from 12 residues. CDR1 and CDR2 (germline): MDHEN, SYDVKM. The V gene lost 5 bases and the J gene lost 6 bases, with 8 bases spanning the gap.

This chain uses TRBV11-2 with TRBJ1-1; D unresolved. Germline loops: CDR1 SGHAT, CDR2 FQNNGV. V was pared by 5 bases and J by 2 bases, with 9 bases between. This CDR3 has 13 residues. Here the CDR3 DNA reads TGTGCCAGCAGCCTGGTGAGTAACACTGAAGCTTTCTTT. Translation: CASSLVSNTEAFF.

V usage is TRBV7-2 and J usage is TRBJ2-7; the D is unclear. The CDR3 totals 13 residues. The V gene's germline CDR1 is SGHTA and CDR2 FQGNSA. Between the trimmed V and J ends, which lost 3 bases and 0 bases, there was a span of 6 bases. CDR3 nucleotide sequence: TGTGCCAGCAGCTTTGTAGACTCCTACGAGCAGTACTTC. Encoded protein: CASSFVDSYEQYF.

V and J are TRBV5-1 and TRBJ2-3; 7 nucleotides align to TRBD2. CDR1 is SGHRS and CDR2 is YFSETQ in the germline V gene. CDR3 size: 15 residues. The trim removed 2 bases at V and 4 bases at J, leaving 7 bases unmatched. The CDR3 loop is CASSFQREVPDTQYF. Written as DNA, the CDR3 is TGCGCCAGCAGCTTCCAGCGGGAAGTCCCAGATACGCAGTATTTT.

The chain uses TRBV7-8 and TRBJ2-7; possible D gene TRBD2, 5 bases. Trimming shortened V by 5 bases and J by 6 bases, and 11 bases separated the two germline ends. The germline CDR1 and CDR2 sequences are SGHVS and FQNEAQ. The CDR3 consists of 12 residues. This CDR3 reads CASSLGSAEQYF. The DNA of the CDR3 is TGTGCCAGCAGCCTTGGGAGCGCCGAGCAGTACTTC.

The V gene is TRBV28, the J gene TRBJ2-5; 9 positions match TRBD2. V shed 7 bases, J shed 4 bases, and the junction held 10 bases outside the gene matches. Per germline, CDR1 MDHEN and CDR2 SYDVKM. The CDR3 is 15 residues long. The CDR3 nucleotides are TGTGCCAGCACGCCTTCGATAGCGGGAGTAGAGACCCAGTACTTC. Its protein is CASTPSIAGVETQYF. The variable domain in full, with the rest retrieved from reference TRBV28 and TRBJ2-5, is DVKVTQSSRYLVKRTGEKVFLECVQDMDHENMFWYRQDPGLGLRLIYFSYDVKMKEKGDIPEGYSVSREKKERFSLILESASTNQTSMYLCASTPSIAGVETQYFGPGTRLLVL.

The sample holds one count of this clone. The J gene is TRBJ2-1, the V gene TRBV27; perhaps TRBD1 as D (7 bases). V lost 7 bases to trimming and J lost 7 bases, with 29 bases between them. CDR1 is MNHEY, CDR2 SMNVEV, per germline (reference sequence). There are 18 residues in the CDR3. The CDR3 nucleotides read TGTGCCAGCACGGACCGCATCTTTCAGGGGGGATCACTAAATGAGCAGTTCTTC. Translation gives CASTDRIFQGGSLNEQFF.

The J gene is TRBJ2-1, the V gene TRBV5-6; TRBD2 aligns across 13 bases. Looked up from germline, CDR1 is SGHDT and CDR2 is YYEEEE. There are 18 residues in the CDR3. With V trimmed by 4 bases and J by 1 base, 8 bases remained unmatched. This chain's CDR3 is CASSTIPGLAGSYNEQFF. In DNA form, the CDR3 reads TGTGCCAGCAGCACCATACCGGGACTAGCGGGATCCTACAATGAGCAGTTCTTC.

The rearrangement links TRBV28 to TRBJ2-1; 15 bases agree with TRBD2. Looked up from germline, CDR1 is MDHEN and CDR2 is SYDVKM. This CDR3 spans 19 amino acids. V shed 2 bases and J 3 bases; nucleotides not matched to a gene: 8. CDR3 DNA: TGTGCCAGCAGTTTACCCGGACTAGCGGGAGGGTCGTTCTACAATGAGCAGTTCTTC. Protein: CASSLPGLAGGSFYNEQFF. The full variable domain, its missing parts supplied by reference TRBV28 and TRBJ2-1, is DVKVTQSSRYLVKRTGEKVFLECVQDMDHENMFWYRQDPGLGLRLIYFSYDVKMKEKGDIPEGYSVSREKKERFSLILESASTNQTSMYLCASSLPGLAGGSFYNEQFFGPGTRLTVL.

V is TRBV27 and J is TRBJ2-1; 7 nucleotides match TRBD1. Trimming took 0 bases from V and 5 from J; bases not matched to a gene: 7. The length of the CDR3 is 16 residues. The germline V gene encodes CDR1 MNHEY and CDR2 SMNVEV (reference sequence). CDR3 sequence: CASSLSPGTVNNEQFF. The CDR3 DNA reads as TGTGCCAGCAGTTTATCCCCCGGGACAGTAAACAATGAGCAGTTCTTC.

The chain joins TRBV5-4 to TRBJ1-2; the D gene is possibly TRBD1 (6 bases). This CDR3 contains 16 residues. Trimming pared 4 bases from V and 0 bases from J, leaving 16 bases between. Germline assignment: CDR1 SGHNT and CDR2 YYREEE (reference sequence). The CDR3 DNA is TGTGCCAGCAGCCTTCAAATGGGGGCTACTAACTATGGCTACACCTTC. Its protein product is CASSLQMGATNYGYTF.

The rearrangement joins TRBV11-3 to TRBJ2-2; 8 bases are a match to TRBD2. V gave up 5 bases and J gave up 3 bases; unmatched junction bases: 14. Looked up from germline, CDR1 is SGHNT and CDR2 is YENEEA. The CDR3 runs 18 residues. CDR3 nucleotide sequence: TGTGCCAGCAGCCAGACTAGCGACCCGGGCGTCTACACCGGGGAGCTGTTTTTT. Amino acid sequence: CASSQTSDPGVYTGELFF.

V and J are TRBV4-3 and TRBJ2-3; 10 bases match TRBD2. Germline CDR1 is LGHNA and CDR2 is YSLEER. Trimming at V came to 4 bases and at J to 2 bases, leaving 6 bases not matched to a gene. The CDR3 is 16 amino acids. In DNA, the CDR3 is TGCGCCAGCAGCCTACAGCGGGAGGGATACACAGATACGCAGTATTTT. It encodes CASSLQREGYTDTQYF.

This rearrangement joins TRBV28 to TRBJ2-1, with 8 nucleotides matching TRBD2. This CDR3 spans 12 amino acids. V gave up 7 bases and J gave up 4 bases; unmatched junction bases: 0. Germline loops: CDR1 MDHEN, CDR2 SYDVKM. As DNA, the CDR3 is TGTGCCAGCAAGCGGGAGTACAATGAGCAGTTCTTC. Encoded protein: CASKREYNEQFF. Full variable domain (rest looked up from reference TRBV28 and TRBJ2-1): DVKVTQSSRYLVKRTGEKVFLECVQDMDHENMFWYRQDPGLGLRLIYFSYDVKMKEKGDIPEGYSVSREKKERFSLILESASTNQTSMYLCASKREYNEQFFGPGTRLTVL.

The chain couples TRBV2 to TRBJ2-1; 9 bases agree with TRBD2. Germline CDR1 SNHLY, CDR2 FYNNEI. Germline trimming cut 4 bases from V and 2 bases from J; bases unmatched to any gene: 3. The CDR3 has 15 amino acids. The CDR3 sequence: CASSVASGTYNEQFF. CDR3 coding DNA: TGTGCCAGCAGTGTAGCTAGCGGGACCTACAATGAGCAGTTCTTC. Complete variable domain (other parts from reference TRBV2 and TRBJ2-1): EPEVTQTPSHQVTQMGQEVILRCVPISNHLYFYWYRQILGQKVEFLVSFYNNEISEKSEIFDDQFSVERPDGSNFTLKIRSTKLEDSAMYFCASSVASGTYNEQFFGPGTRLTVL.

The chain employs TRBV2 and TRBJ1-2; 7 bases align to TRBD1. The CDR3 is made up of 14 amino acids. Germline CDR1 SNHLY, CDR2 FYNNEI. Losses at the gene ends were 6 bases for V and 8 bases for J; bases not matched to a gene: 12. CDR3 bases: TGTGCCAGCAGAGTCCTTGAGACAGGGAAAGGCTACACCTTC. Its translation: CASRVLETGKGYTF.

The chain is built from TRBV9 and TRBJ2-7; 9 bases fit TRBD2. The length of the CDR3 is 15 residues. Trimming took 0 bases from V and 4 from J; bases not matched to a gene: 5. From germline, CDR1 is SGDLS and CDR2 YYNGEE. The CDR3 is CASSVALGLAYEQYF. The CDR3 bases are TGTGCCAGCAGCGTAGCATTGGGACTAGCATACGAGCAGTACTTC.

This clone was seen a single time. This chain connects TRBV2 to TRBJ1-3, with a tentative D call TRBD1 (6 bases). Germline V lookup: CDR1 SNHLY, CDR2 FYNNEI. V was clipped by 2 bases and J by 0 bases, with 11 bases between them. The CDR3 is 16 residues long. The CDR3, as DNA: TGTGCCAGCAGTGAAACAGGGAAAAGCTCTGGAAACACCATATATTTT. This codes for CASSETGKSSGNTIYF. The full variable domain, rest sourced from reference TRBV2 and TRBJ1-3, is EPEVTQTPSHQVTQMGQEVILRCVPISNHLYFYWYRQILGQKVEFLVSFYNNEISEKSEIFDDQFSVERPDGSNFTLKIRSTKLEDSAMYFCASSETGKSSGNTIYFGEGSWLTVV.

V gene TRBV29-1 combines with J gene TRBJ1-1; no reliable D call. The germline V gene encodes CDR1 SQVTM and CDR2 ANQGSEA. CDR3 size: 14 residues. V gave up 5 bases and J gave up 4 bases, with 17 bases separating them. This chain's CDR3 is CSVTRGSGSTEAFF. The CDR3 nucleotides are TGCAGCGTTACTCGGGGTAGTGGAAGCACTGAAGCTTTCTTT.

This chain links TRBV15 with TRBJ1-2; possibly TRBD1 for D (6 bases). The CDR3 is made up of 13 amino acids. V gave up 5 bases and J gave up 8 bases, with 15 bases separating them. Germline V CDR1 and CDR2: LNHNV, YYDKDF (reference sequence). CDR3 residues: CATSPQGKKGYTF. CDR3 DNA sequence: TGTGCCACCAGCCCACAGGGTAAGAAAGGCTACACCTTC.

This clone appeared a single time. The V gene is TRBV27, the J gene TRBJ2-7; possible D gene TRBD2, 6 bases. The V gene's germline CDR1 is MNHEY and CDR2 SMNVEV (reference sequence). The germline V and J ends were trimmed by 5 bases and 3 bases, with 17 bases remaining between them. The CDR3 sequence is 15 residues long. As DNA, the CDR3 is TGTGCCAGCAGTCCTGGTCCCGGGAGAGTCTACGAGCAGTACTTC. Translating gives CASSPGPGRVYEQYF.

This clone was seen more than once but under ten times. This chain connects TRBV30 to TRBJ1-3, with TRBD1 matching 7 bases. J gave up 7 bases and V 2 bases, and 8 bases lay outside the gene matches. Per the germline V gene, CDR1 is GTSNPN and CDR2 is SVGIG (reference sequence). The CDR3 runs to 14 residues. The CDR3 nucleotides are TGTGCCTGGAGTCCGCTCGGACAGGTGAACACCATATATTTT. Amino acids: CAWSPLGQVNTIYF.

The CDR3 loop reads CASSLVSGGYEQYF. The CDR3 DNA reads TGTGCCAGCAGCTTAGTATCTGGCGGCTACGAGCAGTACTTC. The chain combines TRBV7-8 with TRBJ2-7; no definite D call. From germline, CDR1 is SGHVS and CDR2 FQNEAQ. The CDR3 length is 14 residues. V lost 1 base and J 3 bases, leaving 10 bases between the germline ends.